A selection of T cell receptor beta chains follows, all from one sample in a study of OX40 agonist ivuxolimab in advanced cancers. This table comes from immunoSEQ multiplex PCR, and its TCRdb copy is limited to in-frame clones, with some not included. Of 100,000 or so clones detected, 90% appear once; the ten largest clones hold approximately 0.3%. The source material was CD4+ or CD8+ T cells sorted from blood, sampled in a trial of the OX40 agonist ivuxolimab. Receptors originate from an adult with an advanced solid tumor such as melanoma, head and neck, liver or kidney cancer. CDR3s include the opening cysteine and the closing phenylalanine or tryptophan. D genes are given only for firm matches. Clone size appears in some rows only: once, few, many, or a class for an expanded clone.

v_gene	d_gene	j_gene	abundance	CDR3nt	CDR3aa
TRBV7-2	.	TRBJ2-1	.	TGTGCCAGCAGCTTAGGGTGGGGACGGAGTGAGCAGTTCTTC	CASSLGWGRSEQFF
TRBV6-1	TRBD2	TRBJ2-2	.	TGTGCCATCCAGTCGGCGGGAGGGGGCACCGGGGAGCTGTTTTTT	CAIQSAGGGTGELFF
TRBV5-8	TRBD1	TRBJ1-2	.	TGTGCCAGCAGCTTGAAGGACAGGGTGGGAGGCTACACCTTC	CASSLKDRVGGYTF
TRBV5-1	.	TRBJ2-3	.	TGCGCCAGCAGCTTCAGTCCTCCTAGTCGGGCCGATACGCAGTATTTT	CASSFSPPSRADTQYF
TRBV28	TRBD1	TRBJ2-4	.	TGTGCCAGCAGTCGACAGGGGGAAAACATTCAGTACTTC	CASSRQGENIQYF
TRBV7-9	TRBD1	TRBJ2-5	.	TGTGCCAGCAGCCTGGACAGGGGTCAAGAGACCCAGTACTTC	CASSLDRGQETQYF
TRBV5-1	.	TRBJ2-1	.	TGCGCCAGCAGCCAACAGGGACGCGAGCAGTTCTTC	CASSQQGREQFF
TRBV2	.	TRBJ2-7	.	TGTGCCAGCAGTGAAGCGAGGGCGGGAAGGGCCTACGAGCAGTACTTC	CASSEARAGRAYEQYF
TRBV6-5	.	TRBJ2-7	.	TGTGCCAGCAGTTACGCGGCGTCTTCTTACGAGCAGTACTTC	CASSYAASSYEQYF
TRBV5-4	.	TRBJ1-4	.	TGTGCCAGCAGCTTGGTTGGTAATGAAAAACTGTTTTTT	CASSLVGNEKLFF
TRBV5-4	.	TRBJ2-5	.	TGTGCCAGCAGCTTGAGGAGCTTTCCGGAGCAGTACTTC	CASSLRSFPEQYF
TRBV11-2	.	TRBJ2-1	.	TGTGCCAGCAGCCCCCGACTCACCAGGCCCTACAATGAGCAGTTCTTC	CASSPRLTRPYNEQFF
TRBV7-2	.	TRBJ1-5	.	TGTGCCAGCAGCTTAGCAGGCAGGGGCGTCAATCAGCCCCAGCATTTT	CASSLAGRGVNQPQHF
TRBV19	.	TRBJ1-5	.	TGTGCCAGTAGTATACGGCAGAGAGCGAATCAGCCCCAGCATTTT	CASSIRQRANQPQHF
TRBV5-5	TRBD2	TRBJ2-7	.	TGTGCCAGCAGCCCGAGGGTAGCGGGAATATACGAGCAGTACTTC	CASSPRVAGIYEQYF
TRBV6-1	TRBD2	TRBJ2-7	.	TGTGCCAGCAGTGGGTCGACTAGCGCTTCCTACGAGCAGTACTTC	CASSGSTSASYEQYF
TRBV2	TRBD2	TRBJ2-3	.	TGTGCCAGCAGAAACGGACTAGCGGGTTCAGATACGCAGTATTTT	CASRNGLAGSDTQYF
TRBV27	TRBD1	TRBJ1-1	.	TGTGCCAGCAGTTTCTCGGGACAGCCGAACACTGAAGCTTTCTTT	CASSFSGQPNTEAFF
TRBV7-2	.	TRBJ2-7	.	TGTGCCAGCAGCTTACTAGCCTCCTACGAGCAGTACTTC	CASSLLASYEQYF
TRBV19	TRBD1	TRBJ2-4	.	TGTGCCAGTGCCACAGGGGGCTCCGCCAAAAACATTCAGTACTTC	CASATGGSAKNIQYF
TRBV7-2	.	TRBJ2-3	.	TGTGCCAGCAGCTCCTGGACTACAGATACGCAGTATTTT	CASSSWTTDTQYF
TRBV6-1	.	TRBJ1-1	.	TGTGCCAGCCCCGGGCTGGGCTTTGGCACTGAAGCTTTCTTT	CASPGLGFGTEAFF
TRBV18	.	TRBJ1-4	once	TGTGCCAGCTCGAGGTCAACTAATGAAAAACTGTTTTTT	CASSRSTNEKLFF
TRBV28	.	TRBJ2-7	.	TGTGCCAGCAATCAGGGCGCAAGCTACGAGCAGTACTTC	CASNQGASYEQYF
TRBV5-1	.	TRBJ1-2	.	TGCGCCAGCAGCTTTCAGGGAGAGGATGGCTACACCTTC	CASSFQGEDGYTF
TRBV18	.	TRBJ1-1	.	TGTGCCAGCTCACCCATTCCGGGCGGTACGGTCACTGAAGCTTTCTTT	CASSPIPGGTVTEAFF
TRBV6-6	.	TRBJ2-1	.	TGTGCCAGCAGTTACGTTCGGAGCAGCTCCTACAATGAGCAGTTCTTC	CASSYVRSSSYNEQFF